The next 29 T cell receptor beta chains were all read from a single sample in a study of blood T cell repertoires in COVID-19. The method was immunoSEQ multiplex PCR; TCRdb's version includes in-frame clones alone and lacks a portion of them. The sample holds some 250,000 clones, roughly 85% seen once. The sequencing sample was made of peripheral blood. These receptors all stem from a woman aged 18-30 years with acute or convalescent COVID-19.

V and J are TRBV28 and TRBJ1-5; D might be TRBD1 (5 bases). CDR1 and CDR2 from the germline V gene are MDHEN and SYDVKM. Trimming removed 3 bases from V and 0 bases from J, with 9 bases in between. There are 15 residues in the CDR3. DNA of the CDR3: TGTGCCAGCAGTTTTTTCAGGGATAGCAATCAGCCCCAGCATTTT. Translation: CASSFFRDSNQPQHF.

This clone was recorded only once. The rearrangement links TRBV6-2 or TRBV6-3 to TRBJ1-1, with 11 bases identical to TRBD1. V lost 4 bases to trimming and J lost 7 bases; unmatched junction nucleotides: 2. There are 13 residues in the CDR3. The germline CDR1 and CDR2 sequences are MNHEY and SVGEGT. DNA of the CDR3: TGTGCCAGCAGTTGGGGGACAGGGGGTGAAGCTTTCTTT. Amino acid sequence: CASSWGTGGEAFF.

The chain joins TRBV5-6 to TRBJ1-2; D perhaps matches TRBD1 (6 bases). The CDR3 runs to 14 residues. Trimming pared 4 bases from V and 4 bases from J, leaving 14 bases between. The germline gives CDR1 SGHDT, CDR2 YYEEEE. CDR3 in DNA: TGTGCCAGCAGCCGTTACGACAGGCCCTATGGCTACACCTTC. It is translated as CASSRYDRPYGYTF. The full variable domain, rest sourced from reference TRBV5-6 and TRBJ1-2, is DAGVTQSPTHLIKTRGQQVTLRCSPKSGHDTVSWYQQALGQGPQFIFQYYEEEERQRGNFPDRFSGHQFPNYSSELNVNALLLGDSALYLCASSRYDRPYGYTFGSGTRLTVV.

This clone was counted a single time. This sequence joins TRBV5-1 and TRBJ2-3; possible D gene TRBD2, 7 bases. This CDR3 is 17 amino acids long. V was pared by 4 bases and J by 5 bases, with 23 bases between. CDR1 SGHRS and CDR2 YFSETQ come from the germline V gene. The CDR3 sequence: CASSPAIQWGGGDTQYF. CDR3 nucleotide sequence: TGCGCCAGCAGCCCAGCAATCCAGTGGGGAGGGGGAGATACGCAGTATTTT. The variable domain in full, with the rest retrieved from reference TRBV5-1 and TRBJ2-3, is KAGVTQTPRYLIKTRGQQVTLSCSPISGHRSVSWYQQTPGQGLQFLFEYFSETQRNKGNFPGRFSGRQFSNSRSEMNVSTLELGDSALYLCASSPAIQWGGGDTQYFGPGTRLTVL.

The genes are TRBV30 and TRBJ2-2; D unclear. Trimming left V 1 base short and J 7 bases short, with 10 bases between. Germline V gene data show CDR1 as GTSNPN and CDR2 as SVGIG (reference sequence). This CDR3 contains 13 residues. In DNA, the CDR3 is TGTGCCTGGAGTGGCCCTGGTAGCGGGGAGCTGTTTTTT. Protein: CAWSGPGSGELFF. Full variable domain (outside the CDR3, taken from reference TRBV30 and TRBJ2-2): SQTIHQWPATLVQPVGSPLSLECTVEGTSNPNLYWYRQAAGRGLQLLFYSVGIGQISSEVPQNLSASRPQDRQFILSSKKLLLSDSGFYLCAWSGPGSGELFFGEGSRLTVL.

The chain is built from TRBV19 and TRBJ2-7; 7 positions agree with TRBD2. V gave up 3 bases and J gave up 7 bases; unmatched junction bases: 9. The germline V gene has CDR1 LNHDA and CDR2 SQIVND (reference sequence). This CDR3 has 14 amino acids. This chain's CDR3 is CASSIPAGGSEQYF. For the CDR3, the DNA is TGTGCCAGTAGTATCCCCGCCGGGGGGTCTGAGCAGTACTTC. Full variable domain (outside the CDR3, taken from reference TRBV19 and TRBJ2-7): DGGITQSPKYLFRKEGQNVTLSCEQNLNHDAMYWYRQDPGQGLRLIYYSQIVNDFQKGDIAEGYSVSREKKESFPLTVTSAQKNPTAFYLCASSIPAGGSEQYFGPGTRLTVT.

J is TRBJ2-7 and V is TRBV18; 9 bases line up with TRBD2. V shed 3 bases and J 7 bases; nucleotides not matched to a gene: 10. Germline V gene sequence: CDR1 KGHSH, CDR2 LQKENI. The CDR3 extends over 15 amino acids. The CDR3 sequence is CASSPGAGGPPEQYF. The CDR3 coding sequence is TGTGCCAGCTCACCGGGTGCGGGAGGGCCCCCGGAGCAGTACTTC.

In this sample, this clone turned up once. CDR3 bases: TGTGCCAGCACCAGGACTAGCGGCTCCTACGAGCAGTACTTC. Translated: CASTRTSGSYEQYF. The V gene is TRBV5-5, the J gene TRBJ2-7, with 10 bases that match TRBD2. Germline V gene lookup returns CDR1 SGHKS and CDR2 YYEKEE (reference sequence). CDR3 length: 14 residues. With V trimmed by 6 bases and J by 0 bases, 3 bases remained unmatched. Using reference TRBV5-5 and TRBJ2-7 for the parts outside the CDR3, the full variable domain is DAGVTQSPTHLIKTRGQQVTLRCSPISGHKSVSWYQQVLGQGPQFIFQYYEKEERGRGNFPDRFSARQFPNYSSELNVNALLLGDSALYLCASTRTSGSYEQYFGPGTRLTVT.

The genes are TRBV29-1 and TRBJ2-3, with TRBD1 matching over 9 bases. CDR3 length: 15 amino acids. V shed 4 bases, J shed 4 bases, and the junction held 9 bases outside the gene matches. Germline CDR1 and CDR2: SQVTM and ANQGSEA. The CDR3 reads CSVAQGQGFSDTQYF. CDR3 sequence (DNA): TGCAGCGTTGCACAGGGACAGGGTTTTTCAGATACGCAGTATTTT.

The chain combines TRBV11-2 with TRBJ1-1; 10 bases agree with TRBD1. The CDR3 has 16 residues. Germline trimming cut 1 base from V and 5 bases from J; bases unmatched to any gene: 7. The germline V gene has CDR1 SGHAT and CDR2 FQNNGV. The CDR3 is CASSLGMGTGVTEAFF. The DNA of the CDR3 is TGTGCCAGCAGCTTAGGTATGGGGACAGGGGTAACTGAAGCTTTCTTT.

This chain joins TRBV15 and TRBJ2-1; TRBD2 is a possible D gene (5 bases). Germline V gene sequence: CDR1 LNHNV, CDR2 YYDKDF (reference sequence). This CDR3 contains 16 residues. The V end was cut by 5 bases, the J end by 4 bases, with 18 bases between. The CDR3 DNA follows: TGTGCCACCAGCTACCGCGGGCCGGCGTCTTACAATGAGCAGTTCTTC. Its translation: CATSYRGPASYNEQFF. Full variable domain (outside the CDR3, taken from reference TRBV15 and TRBJ2-1): DAMVIQNPRYQVTQFGKPVTLSCSQTLNHNVMYWYQQKSSQAPKLLFHYYDKDFNNEADTPDNFQSRRPNTSFCFLDIRSPGLGDTAMYLCATSYRGPASYNEQFFGPGTRLTVL.

This clone appeared a single time. The chain joins TRBV3-1 (or the pseudogene TRBV3-2) to TRBJ2-2, with D tentatively TRBD1 (6 bases). The germline V gene has CDR1 LGHDT and CDR2 YNNKEL (reference sequence). Trimming removed 5 bases from V and 3 bases from J, with 10 bases in between. CDR3 length: 14 amino acids. The CDR3 sequence: CASSLTGDTGELFF. In DNA, the CDR3 is TGTGCCAGCAGCTTGACAGGAGACACCGGGGAGCTGTTTTTT.

The genes are TRBV7-9 and TRBJ2-4; 8 positions match TRBD1. Germline CDR1 SEHNR, CDR2 FQNEAQ (reference sequence). This CDR3 is 15 amino acids long. V lost 5 bases, J lost 3 bases, and 6 bases stayed unmatched. The CDR3 sequence is CASSRKDRGKNIQYF. CDR3 coding DNA: TGTGCCAGCAGCCGAAAAGACAGGGGCAAAAACATTCAGTACTTC.

The gene calls are TRBV30 and TRBJ1-5, with 8 bases fitting TRBD1. This CDR3 is built from 16 residues. CDR1 GTSNPN and CDR2 SVGIG come from the germline V gene (reference sequence). The ends lost 3 bases at V and 5 bases at J; junction bases unmatched: 12. In DNA, the CDR3 is TGTGCCTGGAGCCCCCATCTGGACAGGGACCATCAGCCCCAGCATTTT. Its protein is CAWSPHLDRDHQPQHF.

The chain links TRBV30 to TRBJ1-1; tentatively, D is TRBD1 (6 bases). V was shortened by 8 bases and J by 0 bases, with 13 bases between the two germline ends. Per the germline V gene, CDR1 is GTSNPN and CDR2 is SVGIG (reference sequence). The CDR3 is made up of 13 amino acids. CDR3 sequence: CAIRTDMNTEAFF. The CDR3 DNA reads as TGTGCCATTCGGACAGACATGAACACTGAAGCTTTCTTT.

As for this clone: A much larger clone differs from this one at a single base, so this may be a read error. In the same sample, other DNA sequences code for this CDR3. This sequence joins TRBV3-1 (or the pseudogene TRBV3-2) and TRBJ1-1; TRBD1 aligns across 9 bases. CDR3 size: 13 residues. From germline, CDR1 is LGHDT and CDR2 YNNKEL (reference sequence). V was clipped by 5 bases and J by 10 bases; unmatched bases: 8. CDR3 DNA: TGTGCCAGCAGCGAAACAGGGGGCGCATCAGCTTTCTTT. It specifies CASSETGGASAFF.

The V and J genes are TRBV19 and TRBJ2-2; 10 bases fit TRBD1. CDR3 length: 15 amino acids. Trimming at V came to 6 bases and at J to 3 bases, leaving 4 bases not matched to a gene. Germline V gene lookup returns CDR1 LNHDA and CDR2 SQIVND (reference sequence). As DNA, the CDR3 is TGTGCCAGTAGCCGGGGGACAGGGGACACCGGGGAGCTGTTTTTT. As protein: CASSRGTGDTGELFF.

The V call is TRBV28, the J call TRBJ1-1; D might be TRBD1 (6 bases). Between the trimmed V and J ends, which lost 3 bases and 5 bases, there was a span of 13 bases. CDR3 length: 14 residues. The V gene's germline CDR1 is MDHEN and CDR2 SYDVKM. As DNA, the CDR3 is TGTGCCAGCAGTTTTCCGGGGGGCACTACTGAAGCTTTCTTT. Its translation: CASSFPGGTTEAFF.

The chain couples TRBV6-5 to TRBJ1-1, with D perhaps TRBD1 (5 bases). V lost 6 bases to trimming and J lost 0 bases, with 14 bases between them. CDR3 length: 15 residues. CDR1 and CDR2 from the germline V gene are MNHEY and SVGAGI. The DNA of the CDR3 is TGTGCCAGCAGCGGCGGGGACGCCATGAACACTGAAGCTTTCTTT. Encoded protein: CASSGGDAMNTEAFF.

V is TRBV27 and J is TRBJ1-1, with TRBD1 identical over 7 bases. The CDR3 covers 13 residues. Trimming took 2 bases from V and 7 from J; bases not matched to a gene: 4. CDR1 is MNHEY, CDR2 SMNVEV, per germline (reference sequence). The CDR3 loop reads CASSLGRGYEAFF. As DNA, the CDR3 is TGTGCCAGCAGTTTAGGCAGGGGGTATGAAGCTTTCTTT.

The chain has TRBV10-3 and TRBJ2-3; 9 bases fit TRBD1. Germline V CDR1 and CDR2: ENHRY, SYGVKD. V gave up 6 bases and J gave up 4 bases; unmatched junction bases: 8. This CDR3 comprises 15 residues. CDR3 in amino acids: CAISGRDRVADTQYF. In DNA form, the CDR3 reads TGTGCCATCAGCGGCCGGGACAGGGTTGCAGATACGCAGTATTTT.

The V call is TRBV5-1, the J call TRBJ2-3; TRBD1 matches 10 bases. The CDR3 is 17 amino acids. J lost 3 bases, V lost 0 bases, and 7 bases had no gene match. The germline CDR1 and CDR2 sequences are SGHRS and YFSETQ. The CDR3 here is CASSLGQGQGRTDTQYF. As DNA, the CDR3 is TGCGCCAGCAGCTTGGGCCAGGGACAGGGGAGGACAGATACGCAGTATTTT.

The chain uses TRBV28 and TRBJ1-5; TRBD1 might be the D (6 bases). Germline loops: CDR1 MDHEN, CDR2 SYDVKM. This CDR3 comprises 17 residues. V was cut by 0 bases and J by 7 bases, with 19 bases left in between. CDR3 region: CASSLWDRGAPFQPQHF. The CDR3 nucleotides read TGTGCCAGCAGTTTATGGGATCGGGGGGCTCCTTTCCAGCCCCAGCATTTT.

The chain joins TRBV27 to TRBJ1-6; 11 positions match TRBD1. In germline, CDR1 is MNHEY, CDR2 SMNVEV (reference sequence). V dropped 6 bases and J dropped 10; count of bases not matched to a gene: 8. This CDR3 region has 15 residues. The chain's CDR3 is CASSLGQGAYSPLHF. CDR3 DNA: TGTGCCAGCAGCCTTGGACAGGGGGCTTACTCACCCCTCCACTTT.

This clone has just a few counts. V gene TRBV25-1 combines with J gene TRBJ2-5; 7 bases are shared with TRBD1. CDR3 length: 14 residues. CDR1 is MGHDK, CDR2 SYGVNS, per germline. V dropped 8 bases and J dropped 1; count of bases not matched to a gene: 7. CDR3 nucleotides: TGTGCCAGCGAACGGGACAGTGGCCAAGAGACCCAGTACTTC. Amino acids: CASERDSGQETQYF.

This clone was counted between two and nine times. J is TRBJ2-2 and V is TRBV19, with unresolved D. Germline V gene lookup returns CDR1 LNHDA and CDR2 SQIVND (reference sequence). Trimming left V 6 bases short and J 5 bases short, with 10 bases between. The CDR3 has 13 amino acids. The CDR3, as DNA: TGTGCCAGTAGGTTCCACGGGACCGGGGAGCTGTTTTTT. Translating it yields CASRFHGTGELFF.

The gene calls are TRBV19 and TRBJ2-6; 8 bases align to TRBD1. This CDR3 has 18 amino acids. The V gene end was trimmed by 3 bases and the J gene end by 1 base; junction bases not matched to a gene: 8. CDR1 and CDR2 (germline): LNHDA, SQIVND (reference sequence). The CDR3: CASSIPRDRGSGANVLTF. The DNA of the CDR3 is TGTGCCAGTAGTATCCCCCGAGACAGGGGTTCTGGGGCCAACGTCCTGACTTTC.

V and J are TRBV4-3 and TRBJ2-2; D gene unclear. CDR1 and CDR2 from the germline V gene are LGHNA and YSLEER. The CDR3 runs 17 residues. With 1 base removed from V and 3 bases from J, the gap between germline ends came to 15 bases. For the CDR3, the DNA is TGCGCCAGCAGCCAAGCGGCCCACTCCCAGGACACCGGGGAGCTGTTTTTT. Its protein is CASSQAAHSQDTGELFF.

V and J are TRBV4-3 and TRBJ2-1; 10 nucleotides align to TRBD2. Germline CDR1 LGHNA, CDR2 YSLEER. The CDR3 is 16 amino acids. Trimming at V came to 4 bases and at J to 5 bases, leaving 8 bases not matched to a gene. As DNA, the CDR3 is TGCGCCAGCAGCCGAGAGGGACTAGCGCGAAACAATGAGCAGTTCTTC. It encodes CASSREGLARNNEQFF.